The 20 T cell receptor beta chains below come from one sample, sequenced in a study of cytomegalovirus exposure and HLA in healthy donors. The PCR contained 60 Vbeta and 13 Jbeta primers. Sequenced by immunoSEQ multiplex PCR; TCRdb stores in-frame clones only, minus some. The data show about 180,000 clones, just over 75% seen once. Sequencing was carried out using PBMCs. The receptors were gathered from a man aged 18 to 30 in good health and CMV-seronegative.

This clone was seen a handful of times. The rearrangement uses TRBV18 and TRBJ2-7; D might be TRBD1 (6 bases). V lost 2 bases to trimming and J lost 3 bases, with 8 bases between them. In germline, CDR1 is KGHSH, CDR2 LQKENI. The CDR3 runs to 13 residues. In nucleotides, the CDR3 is TGTGCCAGCTCACCAGAACAGGGCTACGAGCAGTACTTC. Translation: CASSPEQGYEQYF. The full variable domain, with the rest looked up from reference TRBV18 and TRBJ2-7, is NAGVMQNPRHLVRRRGQEARLRCSPMKGHSHVYWYRQLPEEGLKFMVYLQKENIIDESGMPKERFSAEFPKEGPSILRIQQVVRGDSAAYFCASSPEQGYEQYFGPGTRLTVT.

CDR3 nucleotides: TGTGCCTGGAGTAAGGTAGCGGGTACAGATACGCAGTATTTT. Its translation: CAWSKVAGTDTQYF. V usage is TRBV30 and J usage is TRBJ2-3; the match to TRBD2 covers 7 bases. This CDR3 spans 14 amino acids. V trimming: 2 bases; J trimming: 3 bases; junction bases outside the gene matches: 5. CDR1 GTSNPN and CDR2 SVGIG come from the germline V gene (reference sequence). Based on the CDR3 plus reference TRBV30 and TRBJ2-3, the full variable domain is SQTIHQWPATLVQPVGSPLSLECTVEGTSNPNLYWYRQAAGRGLQLLFYSVGIGQISSEVPQNLSASRPQDRQFILSSKKLLLSDSGFYLCAWSKVAGTDTQYFGPGTRLTVL.

This chain's CDR3 is CASSRQGRNTEAFF. CDR3 in DNA: TGTGCCAGCAGCAGACAGGGGCGGAACACTGAAGCTTTCTTT. J is TRBJ1-1 and V is TRBV7-9; 8 bases agree with TRBD1. The length of the CDR3 is 14 residues. V gave up 5 bases and J gave up 1 base; unmatched junction bases: 3. CDR1 and CDR2 from the germline V gene are SEHNR and FQNEAQ (reference sequence).

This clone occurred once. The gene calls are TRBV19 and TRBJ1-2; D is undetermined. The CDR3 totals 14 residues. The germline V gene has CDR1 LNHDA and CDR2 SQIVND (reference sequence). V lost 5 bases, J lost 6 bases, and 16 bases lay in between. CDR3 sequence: CASSVPTVSHGYTF. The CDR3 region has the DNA TGTGCCAGTAGTGTTCCCACAGTTTCCCATGGCTACACCTTC.

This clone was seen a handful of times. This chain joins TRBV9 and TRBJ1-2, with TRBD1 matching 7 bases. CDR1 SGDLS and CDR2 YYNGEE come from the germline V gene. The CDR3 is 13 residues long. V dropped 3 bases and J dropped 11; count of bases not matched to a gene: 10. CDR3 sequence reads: CASSANFDRAYTF. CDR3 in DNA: TGTGCCAGCAGCGCAAACTTTGACAGGGCTTACACCTTC.

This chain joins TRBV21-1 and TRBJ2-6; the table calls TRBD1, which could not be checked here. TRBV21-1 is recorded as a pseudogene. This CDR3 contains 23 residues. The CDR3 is CASSENRRIGTESESSGANVLTF. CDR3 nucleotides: TGTGCCAGCAGCGAAAACCGCCGAATCGGGACAGAGTCCGAGAGCTCTGGGGCCAACGTCCTGACTTTC.

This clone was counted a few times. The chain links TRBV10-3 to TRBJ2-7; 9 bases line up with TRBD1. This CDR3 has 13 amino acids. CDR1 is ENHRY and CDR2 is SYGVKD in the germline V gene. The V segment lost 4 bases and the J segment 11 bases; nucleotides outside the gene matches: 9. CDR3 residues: CAISGTPGQGKYF. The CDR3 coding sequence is TGTGCCATCAGTGGGACCCCTGGACAGGGGAAGTACTTC.

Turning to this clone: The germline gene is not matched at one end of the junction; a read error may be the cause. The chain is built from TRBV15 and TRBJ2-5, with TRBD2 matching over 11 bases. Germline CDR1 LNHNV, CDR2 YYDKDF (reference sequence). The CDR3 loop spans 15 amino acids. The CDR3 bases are TGTGCCATCAGCTTTAGCGGGGGGGCTCGGGAGACCCAGTACTTC. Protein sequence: CAISFSGGARETQYF.

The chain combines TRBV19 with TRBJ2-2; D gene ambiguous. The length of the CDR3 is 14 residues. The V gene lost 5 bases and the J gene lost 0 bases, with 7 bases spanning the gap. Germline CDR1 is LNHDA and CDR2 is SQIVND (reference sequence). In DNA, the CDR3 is TGTGCCAGTAGTTGGCAATCGAACACCGGGGAGCTGTTTTTT. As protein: CASSWQSNTGELFF.

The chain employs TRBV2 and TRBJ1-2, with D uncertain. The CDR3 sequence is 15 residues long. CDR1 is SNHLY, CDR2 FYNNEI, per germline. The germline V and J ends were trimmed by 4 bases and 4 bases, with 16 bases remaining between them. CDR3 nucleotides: TGTGCCAGCAGTGGAGGGCAGGAGGCAGTCTATGGCTACACCTTC. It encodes CASSGGQEAVYGYTF.

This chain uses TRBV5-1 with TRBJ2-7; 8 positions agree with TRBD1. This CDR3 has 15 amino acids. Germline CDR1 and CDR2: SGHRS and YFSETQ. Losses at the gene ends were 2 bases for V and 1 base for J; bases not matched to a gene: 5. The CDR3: CASSLSGTGSYEQYF. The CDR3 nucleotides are TGCGCCAGCAGCTTATCCGGGACAGGTTCCTACGAGCAGTACTTC.

The DNA for the CDR3 is TGTGCCAGCAGTGACTGGGGGGGGAAGGAGACCCAGTACTTC. The encoded protein is CASSDWGGKETQYF. The gene calls are TRBV2 and TRBJ2-5; 7 bases agree with TRBD2. The CDR3 is made up of 14 amino acids. V dropped 3 bases and J dropped 5; count of bases not matched to a gene: 6. CDR1 SNHLY and CDR2 FYNNEI come from the germline V gene.

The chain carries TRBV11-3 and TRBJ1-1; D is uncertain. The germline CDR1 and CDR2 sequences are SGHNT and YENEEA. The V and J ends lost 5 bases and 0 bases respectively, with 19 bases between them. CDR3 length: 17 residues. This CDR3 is CASSSLFGGPLNTEAFF. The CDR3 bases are TGTGCCAGCAGCAGCCTCTTCGGTGGGCCGTTGAACACTGAAGCTTTCTTT.

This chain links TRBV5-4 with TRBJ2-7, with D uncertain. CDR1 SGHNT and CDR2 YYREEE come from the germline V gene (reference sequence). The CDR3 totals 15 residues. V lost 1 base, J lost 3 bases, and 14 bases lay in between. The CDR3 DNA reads TGTGCCAGCAGCTTGACTGGGCCGGCCGGCTACGAGCAGTACTTC. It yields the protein CASSLTGPAGYEQYF.

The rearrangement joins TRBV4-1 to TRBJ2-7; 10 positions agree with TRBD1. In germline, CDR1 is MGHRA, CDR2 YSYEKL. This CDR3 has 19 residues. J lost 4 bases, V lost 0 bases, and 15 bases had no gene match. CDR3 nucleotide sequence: TGCGCCAGCAGCCAAGAGATCAGGGTCGACAGGGGGCGCGGATACGAGCAGTACTTC. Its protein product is CASSQEIRVDRGRGYEQYF.

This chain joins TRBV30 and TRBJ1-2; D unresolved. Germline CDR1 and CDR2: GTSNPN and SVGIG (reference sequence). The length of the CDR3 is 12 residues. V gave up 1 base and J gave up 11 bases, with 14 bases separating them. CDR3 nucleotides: TGTGCCTGGAGTGCAGACTTGGGCGGGTACACCTTC. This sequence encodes CAWSADLGGYTF. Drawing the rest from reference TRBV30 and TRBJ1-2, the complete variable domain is SQTIHQWPATLVQPVGSPLSLECTVEGTSNPNLYWYRQAAGRGLQLLFYSVGIGQISSEVPQNLSASRPQDRQFILSSKKLLLSDSGFYLCAWSADLGGYTFGSGTRLTVV.

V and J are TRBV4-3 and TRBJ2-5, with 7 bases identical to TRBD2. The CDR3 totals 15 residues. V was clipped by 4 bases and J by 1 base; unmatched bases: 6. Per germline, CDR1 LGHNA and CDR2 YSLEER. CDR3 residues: CASSPSGVSQETQYF. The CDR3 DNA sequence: TGCGCCAGCAGCCCGAGCGGGGTATCCCAAGAGACCCAGTACTTC.

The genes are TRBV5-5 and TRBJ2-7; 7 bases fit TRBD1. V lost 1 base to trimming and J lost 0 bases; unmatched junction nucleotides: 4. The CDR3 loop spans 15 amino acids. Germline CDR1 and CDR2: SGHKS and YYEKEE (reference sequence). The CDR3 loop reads CASSLKDRSSYEQYF. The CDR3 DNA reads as TGTGCCAGCAGCTTGAAGGACAGGAGCTCCTACGAGCAGTACTTC.

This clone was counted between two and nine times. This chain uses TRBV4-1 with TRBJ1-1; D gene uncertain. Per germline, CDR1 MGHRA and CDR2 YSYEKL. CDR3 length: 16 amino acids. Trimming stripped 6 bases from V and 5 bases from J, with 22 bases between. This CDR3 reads CASRYIPGERGTEAFF. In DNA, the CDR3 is TGCGCCAGCAGATACATCCCCGGGGAGCGGGGTACTGAAGCTTTCTTT.

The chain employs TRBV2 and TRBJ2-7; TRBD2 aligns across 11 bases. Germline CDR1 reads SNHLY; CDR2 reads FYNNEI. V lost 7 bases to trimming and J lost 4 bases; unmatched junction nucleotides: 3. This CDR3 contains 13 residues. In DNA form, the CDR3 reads TGTGCCAGCATGACTAGCGGGGTTTACGAGCAGTACTTC. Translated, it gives CASMTSGVYEQYF. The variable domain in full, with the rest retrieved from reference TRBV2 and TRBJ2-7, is EPEVTQTPSHQVTQMGQEVILRCVPISNHLYFYWYRQILGQKVEFLVSFYNNEISEKSEIFDDQFSVERPDGSNFTLKIRSTKLEDSAMYFCASMTSGVYEQYFGPGTRLTVT.